The rows below give T cell receptor beta chains drawn from one sample of a study of blood T cell repertoires in COVID-19. Here immunoSEQ multiplex PCR was the method, and the copy in TCRdb shows in-frame clones only, minus some. This sample has roughly 250,000 clones, with 70% to 90% found just once. Sequencing was done on a sample of PBMCs or T cells enriched from blood (not recorded which). These receptors were obtained from a woman aged 45-65 years who had recovered from COVID-19. CDR3s include the opening cysteine and the closing phenylalanine or tryptophan. A D gene is named only where the DNA matches it firmly. Clone size appears in some rows only: once, few, many, or a class for an expanded clone.

>TRBD2|14|TRBV6-6|TRBJ2-7|.
CASRDSGSKNEQYF
TGTGCCAGCAGGGATAGCGGGAGTAAGAACGAGCAGTACTTC
>TRBD2|17|TRBV6-6|TRBJ2-7|few
CASSPGTSGSTPREQYF
TGTGCCAGCAGTCCCGGGACTAGCGGGAGCACCCCCCGCGAGCAGTACTTC
>TRBD1|16|TRBV7-8|TRBJ1-1|.
CASSQNRGQSGTEAFF
TGTGCCAGCAGCCAAAACAGGGGGCAGAGTGGGACTGAAGCTTTCTTT
>.|16|TRBV6-1|TRBJ2-2|.
CASSVRRGPDTGELFF
TGTGCCAGCAGTGTCAGGAGGGGGCCCGACACCGGGGAGCTGTTTTTT
>.|14|TRBV5-4|TRBJ2-1|.
CASTPRLGDSEQFF
TGTGCCAGCACACCCCGACTAGGCGATTCTGAGCAGTTCTTC
>.|13|TRBV29-1|TRBJ2-7|.
CSVENRNTYEQYF
TGCAGCGTTGAAAACAGGAACACCTACGAGCAGTACTTC
>.|16|TRBV4-2|TRBJ2-1|.
CASSQDRAAGGNEQFF
TGTGCCAGCAGCCAAGATAGGGCAGCTGGGGGGAATGAGCAGTTCTTC
>TRBD2|14|TRBV11-2|TRBJ2-5|once
CASSVSGRRETQYF
TGTGCCAGCAGCGTTAGCGGGAGGAGGGAGACCCAGTACTTC
>.|15|TRBV5-4|TRBJ1-6|.
CASSLEPSYNSPLHF
TGTGCCAGCAGCTTGGAGCCCTCCTATAATTCACCCCTCCACTTT
>TRBD1|15|TRBV19|TRBJ2-4|.
CASSASTGGINIQYF
TGTGCCAGTAGTGCTTCGACAGGGGGTATAAACATTCAGTACTTC
>TRBD1|13|TRBV6-4|TRBJ1-5|.
CASSRTGNQPQHF
TGTGCCAGCAGCCGGACAGGGAATCAGCCCCAGCATTTT
>.|13|TRBV2|TRBJ1-2|.
CASTGIIRDGYTF
TGTGCCAGCACCGGGATCATACGGGATGGCTACACCTTC
>TRBD1|14|TRBV10-3|TRBJ2-7|few
CAISETQGAGEQYF
TGTGCCATCAGTGAAACCCAGGGGGCGGGCGAGCAGTACTTC
>.|14|TRBV4-1|TRBJ2-7|few
CASSRGGSSYEQYF
TGCGCCAGCAGCCGCGGAGGGAGCTCCTACGAGCAGTACTTC
>.|14|TRBV27|TRBJ1-1|.
CASSLLVGVRRAFF
TGTGCCAGCAGTTTATTGGTAGGGGTCCGGCGGGCTTTCTTT